This TCR beta chain originates from a study of brain T cells in children with intractable seizures. Clones were read by immunoSEQ multiplex PCR, and TCRdb kept only the in-frame ones, dropping some. The table shows under 400,000 clones, with over 90% occurring only once. Germline V gives CDR1 SGHAT, CDR2 FQNNGV. The CDR3 extends over 14 amino acids. The V gene lost 1 base and the J gene lost 6 bases, with 9 bases spanning the gap. Time point specified: blood from clinic visit 5 months post-surgery; TSC patient then seizure free. The receptor comes from a boy under three years old with tuberous sclerosis and intractable seizures. The rearrangement joins TRBV11-2 to TRBJ1-4; maybe TRBD1 (5 bases). Sequenced material: peripheral blood, taken more than 4 months after surgery. The CDR3 nucleotides are TGTGCCAGCAGCTTAGGGGGCGCGGATGAAAAACTGTTTTTT. It codes for CASSLGGADEKLFF.